This TCR beta chain was profiled in a study of blood T cell repertoires in COVID-19 (dated by TCRdb to 2020 to 2021). Regarding the complete study: Samples covering the acute and convalescent phases of COVID-19 were provided by collaborators in the United States, Italy and Spain. Samples were obtained from the ongoing ImmuneRACE study (first 160 participants) and from over 1,000 subjects provided by 6 global collaborators. A de-identified subject ID, COVID-19 status, age in years and sex were almost always included in the sample metadata. HLA class I and class II types, where available, came from metadata supplied by the sample provider rather than from assay-based typing. The dataset comprised deeply sampled blood TCRbeta repertoires from subjects exposed to, actively infected with, or recovered from COVID-19. The repertoires were released in a freely available public database meant as a resource for research on the immune response to SARS-CoV-2. The material from the prospective study consisted of cDNA or gDNA derived from T cells, B-cell-depleted T cells, or PBMCs.

Collaborating institutions collected whole blood in K2EDTA tubes following their own protocols. For TCRbeta analysis, collaborators shipped samples as frozen whole blood, isolated PBMCs, or DNA extracted from either of those sample types. The immunoSEQ Assay, a bias-controlled multiplex PCR, was used to amplify TCRbeta CDR3 regions from genomic DNA. The study's own analysis went as follows. Within the assay, amplification of reference gene primers was used to estimate how many nucleated cells each sample contained. To quantify the absolute abundance of each unique TCRbeta CDR3 rearrangement, sequence reads were collapsed and filtered. Productive Simpson clonality was computed per sample as the square root of Simpson's diversity index over productive rearrangements. This is the immuneACCESS table as TCRdb keeps it, with only in-frame sequences that have V and J called. A part of the clones is gone; compared with another copy, unresolved V genes explain less than half, and the rest is unexplained. V, J and clone size derive from that table, while D and trimming were established from the DNA sequence. The sample includes roughly 180,000 clones, with over 70% observed a single time. Around a sixth of the sample is taken by the ten largest.

Sequences SGHDN (CDR1) and FVKESK (CDR2) are obtained from the germline V gene. At the junction V is shortened by 3 bases and J by 6 bases; bases outside the gene matches: 4. The cysteine opens and the phenylalanine closes a CDR3 of 14 amino acids. Of the read, only the CDR3 DNA is kept; its 42 bases are in frame from base 1. In the case of this clone: Its binding antigen is unknown. Base qualities were left out, and no much larger clone turns up one base away.

General findings and caveats noted by the study authors: Clinical and demographic metadata were provided uncurated, with the amount varying by source and participant.

The chain employs TRBV14 and TRBJ2-7, and 11 bases in between align with TRBD2. Sequenced material: peripheral blood. The source of this sequence is a man between 60 and 75 years old with active or convalescent COVID-19. The CDR3 reads CASSQGGLAGEQYF. The nucleotides read TGTGCCAGCAGCCAGGGCGGACTAGCGGGCGAGCAGTACTTC.